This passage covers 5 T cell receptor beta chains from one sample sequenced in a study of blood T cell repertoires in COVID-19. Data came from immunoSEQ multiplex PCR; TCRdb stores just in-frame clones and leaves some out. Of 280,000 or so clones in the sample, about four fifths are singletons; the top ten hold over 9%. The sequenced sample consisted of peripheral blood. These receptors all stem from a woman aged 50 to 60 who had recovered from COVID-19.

The CDR3 nucleotides are TGTGCCAGCAGCCCCCACCGCGGACAGGGGCTTTTGGGCTACACCTTC. Translation: CASSPHRGQGLLGYTF. This chain connects TRBV11-2 to TRBJ1-2, with TRBD1 matching 9 bases. The CDR3 is 16 residues long. The V gene end was trimmed by 5 bases and the J gene end by 8 bases; junction bases not matched to a gene: 15. The germline CDR1 and CDR2 sequences are SGHAT and FQNNGV.

The DNA of the CDR3 is TGTGCCAGCGGGGTGGAGGGGACAGGGGGTGATGAAGCTTTCTTT. Translating gives CASGVEGTGGDEAFF. The chain employs TRBV2 and TRBJ1-1, with 11 bases aligning to TRBD1. The CDR3 totals 15 residues. V gave up 8 bases and J gave up 7 bases; unmatched junction bases: 12. The germline V gene encodes CDR1 SNHLY and CDR2 FYNNEI.

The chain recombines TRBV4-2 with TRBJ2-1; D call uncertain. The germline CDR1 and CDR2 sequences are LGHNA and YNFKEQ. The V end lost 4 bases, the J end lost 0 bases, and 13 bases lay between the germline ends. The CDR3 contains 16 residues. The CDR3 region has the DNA TGTGCCAGCAGCCCCTATTCCGCGAGCTCCTACAATGAGCAGTTCTTC. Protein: CASSPYSASSYNEQFF.

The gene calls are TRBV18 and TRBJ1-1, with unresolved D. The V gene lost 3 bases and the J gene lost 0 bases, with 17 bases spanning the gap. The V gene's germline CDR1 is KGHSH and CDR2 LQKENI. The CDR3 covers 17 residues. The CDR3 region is CASSPYTTSSMNTEAFF. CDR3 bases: TGTGCCAGCTCACCTTATACTACAAGTTCCATGAACACTGAAGCTTTCTTT. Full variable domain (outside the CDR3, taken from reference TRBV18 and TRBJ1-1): NAGVMQNPRHLVRRRGQEARLRCSPMKGHSHVYWYRQLPEEGLKFMVYLQKENIIDESGMPKERFSAEFPKEGPSILRIQQVVRGDSAAYFCASSPYTTSSMNTEAFFGQGTRLTVV.

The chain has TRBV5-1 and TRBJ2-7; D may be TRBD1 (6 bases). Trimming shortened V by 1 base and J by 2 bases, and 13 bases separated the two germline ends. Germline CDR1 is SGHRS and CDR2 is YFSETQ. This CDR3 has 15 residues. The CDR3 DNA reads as TGCGCCAGCAGCTTGAACCCGGGACAAGCCTACGAGCAGTACTTC. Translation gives CASSLNPGQAYEQYF. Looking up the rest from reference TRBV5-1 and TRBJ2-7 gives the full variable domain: KAGVTQTPRYLIKTRGQQVTLSCSPISGHRSVSWYQQTPGQGLQFLFEYFSETQRNKGNFPGRFSGRQFSNSRSEMNVSTLELGDSALYLCASSLNPGQAYEQYFGPGTRLTVT.